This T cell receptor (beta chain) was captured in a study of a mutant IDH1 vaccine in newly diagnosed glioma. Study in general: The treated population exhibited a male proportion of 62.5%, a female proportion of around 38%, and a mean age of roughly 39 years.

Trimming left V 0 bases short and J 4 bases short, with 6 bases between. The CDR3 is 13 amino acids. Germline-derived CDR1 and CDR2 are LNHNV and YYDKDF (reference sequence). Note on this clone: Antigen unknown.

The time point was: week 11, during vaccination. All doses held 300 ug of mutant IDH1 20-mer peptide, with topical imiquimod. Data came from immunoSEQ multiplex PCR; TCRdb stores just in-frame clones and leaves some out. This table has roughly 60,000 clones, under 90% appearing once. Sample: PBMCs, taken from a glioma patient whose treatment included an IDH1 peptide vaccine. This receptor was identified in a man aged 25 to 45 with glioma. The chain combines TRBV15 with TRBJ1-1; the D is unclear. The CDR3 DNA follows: TGTGCCACCAGCAGAGACGAGGTCACTGAAGCTTTCTTT. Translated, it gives CATSRDEVTEAFF.